One sample yielded the 9 T cell receptor beta chains listed below, sequenced in a study of blood T cell repertoires in COVID-19. Only in-frame clones appear in the TCRdb table, and some are missing; sequencing was by immunoSEQ multiplex PCR. Of a few hundred thousand clones in the sample, about 87% are singletons; the top ten hold 6.3%. Sequenced sample: peripheral blood. The receptor source for this set is a woman aged 45-65 years with COVID-19, enrolled during active disease.

The DNA of the CDR3 is TGTGCCAGCAGCTGGGCTAGCGGGAGGGCCCAAGAGACCCAGTACTTC. The encoded protein is CASSWASGRAQETQYF. The V gene is TRBV5-5, the J gene TRBJ2-5, with 12 bases lining up with TRBD2. The CDR3 is made up of 16 amino acids. CDR1 SGHKS and CDR2 YYEKEE come from the germline V gene (reference sequence). The V segment lost 3 bases and the J segment 1 base; nucleotides outside the gene matches: 4.

The gene calls are TRBV10-1 and TRBJ2-3, with 8 bases matching TRBD2. Germline values: CDR1 WNHNN, CDR2 SYGVQD (reference sequence). After removal of 6 bases from V and 0 bases from J, the junction contained 5 bases not matched to a gene. The CDR3 contains 15 residues. CDR3: CASRRLASSTDTQYF. CDR3 DNA sequence: TGCGCCAGCAGGAGACTAGCGTCGAGCACAGATACGCAGTATTTT.

The rearrangement links TRBV29-1 to TRBJ1-5; D is possibly TRBD1 (6 bases). Between the trimmed V and J ends, which lost 5 bases and 2 bases, there was a span of 16 bases. Germline-derived CDR1 and CDR2 are SQVTM and ANQGSEA. The CDR3 loop spans 15 amino acids. In DNA, the CDR3 is TGCAGCGTTCCCCGGACAGCCGGGGGCAATCAGCCCCAGCATTTT. Its protein product is CSVPRTAGGNQPQHF.

V is TRBV4-1 and J is TRBJ2-4, with TRBD1 matching over 8 bases. Germline lookup yields CDR1 MGHRA and CDR2 YSYEKL. This CDR3 is 17 amino acids long. V was clipped by 4 bases and J by 6 bases; unmatched bases: 14. The CDR3 bases are TGCGCCAGCAGCCCAACCCCCCCAGGGGGCGCGGGAAACATTCAGTACTTC. This sequence encodes CASSPTPPGGAGNIQYF.

The chain carries TRBV29-1 and TRBJ2-2, with 13 bases lining up with TRBD2. Germline lookup yields CDR1 SQVTM and CDR2 ANQGSEA. The V gene end was trimmed by 7 bases and the J gene end by 2 bases; junction bases not matched to a gene: 10. The CDR3 has 17 residues. The CDR3 nucleotides read TGCAGCGCCAAAGGTTGGACTAGCGGGAGAAACACCGGGGAGCTGTTTTTT. Translating it yields CSAKGWTSGRNTGELFF.

The chain couples TRBV6-6 to TRBJ2-1, with 8 bases identical to TRBD2. Looked up from germline, CDR1 is MNHNY and CDR2 is SVGAGI (reference sequence). V was clipped by 3 bases and J by 4 bases; unmatched bases: 2. CDR3 length equals 14 residues. Written as DNA, the CDR3 is TGTGCCAGCAGTTATCCGGGAGGGTACAATGAGCAGTTCTTC. Translation gives CASSYPGGYNEQFF.

The chain joins TRBV7-2 to TRBJ2-1; D is perhaps TRBD2 (6 bases). The germline V and J ends were trimmed by 3 bases and 0 bases, with 9 bases remaining between them. Germline V CDR1 and CDR2: SGHTA, FQGNSA. The CDR3 has 15 residues. CDR3 coding DNA: TGTGCCAGCAGCTTTCCTAGCGCCTCCTACAATGAGCAGTTCTTC. Protein: CASSFPSASYNEQFF. The full variable domain, its missing parts supplied by reference TRBV7-2 and TRBJ2-1, is GAGVSQSPSNKVTEKGKDVELRCDPISGHTALYWYRQSLGQGLEFLIYFQGNSAPDKSGLPSDRFSAERTGGSVSTLTIQRTQQEDSAVYLCASSFPSASYNEQFFGPGTRLTVL.

V and J are TRBV19 and TRBJ2-7; 8 bases fit TRBD2. Germline CDR1 reads LNHDA; CDR2 reads SQIVND (reference sequence). This CDR3 region has 16 residues. The V gene end was trimmed by 2 bases and the J gene end by 4 bases; junction bases not matched to a gene: 10. CDR3 sequence: CASSITSAGVPYEQYF. The CDR3 DNA is TGTGCCAGTAGTATAACCTCAGCGGGGGTCCCGTACGAGCAGTACTTC.

This chain joins TRBV9 and TRBJ2-1, with D uncertain. Trimming pared 3 bases from V and 0 bases from J, leaving 16 bases between. The CDR3 has 17 amino acids. Looked up from germline, CDR1 is SGDLS and CDR2 is YYNGEE. CDR3 bases: TGTGCCAGCAGCGCCGCGTCGCCATCGAGCTCCTACAATGAGCAGTTCTTC. Translating it yields CASSAASPSSSYNEQFF.